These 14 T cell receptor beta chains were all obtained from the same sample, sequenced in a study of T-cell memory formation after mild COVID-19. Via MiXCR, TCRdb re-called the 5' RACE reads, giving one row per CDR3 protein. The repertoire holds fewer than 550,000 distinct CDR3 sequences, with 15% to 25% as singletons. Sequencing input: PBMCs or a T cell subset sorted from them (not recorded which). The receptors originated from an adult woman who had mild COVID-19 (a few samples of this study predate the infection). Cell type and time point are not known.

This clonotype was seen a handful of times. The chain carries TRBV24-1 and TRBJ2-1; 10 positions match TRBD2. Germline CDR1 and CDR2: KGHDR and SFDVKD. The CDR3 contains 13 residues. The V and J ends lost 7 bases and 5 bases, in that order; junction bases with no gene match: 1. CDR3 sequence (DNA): TGTGCCACCAGCAGCGGGAGGGACAATGAGCAGTTCTTC. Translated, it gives CATSSGRDNEQFF.

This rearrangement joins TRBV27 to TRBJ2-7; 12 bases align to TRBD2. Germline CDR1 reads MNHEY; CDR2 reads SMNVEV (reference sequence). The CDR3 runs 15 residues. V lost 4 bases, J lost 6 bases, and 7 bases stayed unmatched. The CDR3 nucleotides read TGTGCCAGCAGTTCTCTAGCGGGAGGGCCGGCCGAGCAGTACTTC. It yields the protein CASSSLAGGPAEQYF.

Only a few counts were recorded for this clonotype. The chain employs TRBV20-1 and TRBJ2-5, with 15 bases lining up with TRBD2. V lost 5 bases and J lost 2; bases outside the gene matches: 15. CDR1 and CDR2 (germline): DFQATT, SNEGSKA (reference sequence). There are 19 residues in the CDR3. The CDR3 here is CSAAPALGLAGGLQETQYF. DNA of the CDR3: TGCAGTGCTGCCCCTGCCTTAGGACTAGCGGGGGGGCTACAAGAGACCCAGTACTTC.

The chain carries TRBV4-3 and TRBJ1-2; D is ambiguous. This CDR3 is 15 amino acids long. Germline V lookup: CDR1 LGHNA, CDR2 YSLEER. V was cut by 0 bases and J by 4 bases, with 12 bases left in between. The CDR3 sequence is CASSQDRRASYGYTF. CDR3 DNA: TGCGCCAGCAGCCAAGACAGGCGTGCGAGCTATGGCTACACCTTC.

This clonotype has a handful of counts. The CDR3 sequence is CASSQDSYNGYTF. CDR3 DNA sequence: TGTGCCAGCAGTCAAGACAGCTACAATGGCTACACCTTC. V is TRBV12-3 or TRBV12-4 and J is TRBJ1-2; a weak D match, TRBD1 (5 bases). This CDR3 region has 13 residues. V was cut by 5 bases and J by 6 bases, with 13 bases left in between.

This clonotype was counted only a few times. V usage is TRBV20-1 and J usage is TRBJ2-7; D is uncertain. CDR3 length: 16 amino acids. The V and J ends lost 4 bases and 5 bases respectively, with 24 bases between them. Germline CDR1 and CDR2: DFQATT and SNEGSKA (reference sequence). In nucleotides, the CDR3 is TGCAGTGCTACCCGACCTCAAAGGGTGATGGGTGACGAGCAGTACTTC. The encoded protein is CSATRPQRVMGDEQYF.

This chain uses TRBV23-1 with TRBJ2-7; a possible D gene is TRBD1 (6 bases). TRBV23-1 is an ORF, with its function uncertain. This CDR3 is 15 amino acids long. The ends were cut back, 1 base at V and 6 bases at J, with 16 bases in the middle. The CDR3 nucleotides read TGCGCCAGCAGTCAATTCCTGGGGGCAGGGGTCGAGCAGTACTTC. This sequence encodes CASSQFLGAGVEQYF.

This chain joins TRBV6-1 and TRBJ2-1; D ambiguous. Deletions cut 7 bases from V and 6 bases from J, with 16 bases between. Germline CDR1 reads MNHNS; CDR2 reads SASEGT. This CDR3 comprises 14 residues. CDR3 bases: TGTGCCAGCAAACGCCTAGTTGTTATCAATGAGCAGTTCTTC. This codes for CASKRLVVINEQFF.

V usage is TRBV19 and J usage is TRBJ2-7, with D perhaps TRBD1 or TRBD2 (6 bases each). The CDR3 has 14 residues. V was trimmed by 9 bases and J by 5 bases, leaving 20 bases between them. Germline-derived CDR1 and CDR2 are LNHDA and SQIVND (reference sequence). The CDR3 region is CARSGEEGSHEQYF. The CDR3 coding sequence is TGTGCCAGATCAGGGGAGGAAGGGAGCCACGAGCAGTACTTC.

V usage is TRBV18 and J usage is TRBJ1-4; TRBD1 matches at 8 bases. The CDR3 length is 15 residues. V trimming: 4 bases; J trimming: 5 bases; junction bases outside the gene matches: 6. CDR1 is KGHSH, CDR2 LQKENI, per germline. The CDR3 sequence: CASSQGQGGNEKLFF. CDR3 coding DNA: TGTGCCAGCTCACAAGGACAGGGAGGAAATGAAAAACTGTTTTTT.

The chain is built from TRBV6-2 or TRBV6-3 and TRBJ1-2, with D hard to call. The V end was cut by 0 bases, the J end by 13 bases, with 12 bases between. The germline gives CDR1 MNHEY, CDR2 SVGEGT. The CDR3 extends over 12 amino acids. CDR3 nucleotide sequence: TGTGCCAGCAGTTACTCGAGGCAGTACAGCACCTTC. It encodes CASSYSRQYSTF.

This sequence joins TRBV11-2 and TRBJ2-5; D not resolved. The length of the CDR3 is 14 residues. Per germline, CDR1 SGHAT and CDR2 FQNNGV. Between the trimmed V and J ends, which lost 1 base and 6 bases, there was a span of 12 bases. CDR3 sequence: CASSLVRARKTQYF. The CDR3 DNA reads TGTGCCAGCAGCTTAGTTAGGGCGCGGAAGACCCAGTACTTC. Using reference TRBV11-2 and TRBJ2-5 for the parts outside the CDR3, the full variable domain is EAGVAQSPRYKIIEKRQSVAFWCNPISGHATLYWYQQILGQGPKLLIQFQNNGVVDDSQLPKDRFSAERLKGVDSTLKIQPAKLEDSAVYLCASSLVRARKTQYFGPGTRLLVL.

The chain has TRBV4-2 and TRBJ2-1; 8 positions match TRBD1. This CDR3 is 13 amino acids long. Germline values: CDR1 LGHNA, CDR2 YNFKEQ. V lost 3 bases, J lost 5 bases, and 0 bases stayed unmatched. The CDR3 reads CASSQTGDNEQFF. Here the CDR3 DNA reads TGTGCCAGCAGCCAGACAGGGGACAATGAGCAGTTCTTC.

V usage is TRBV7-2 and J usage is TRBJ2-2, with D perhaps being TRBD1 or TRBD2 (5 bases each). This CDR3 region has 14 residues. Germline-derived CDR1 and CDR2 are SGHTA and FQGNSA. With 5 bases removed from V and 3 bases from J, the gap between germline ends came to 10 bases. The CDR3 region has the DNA TGTGCCAGCAGCCCAGGGACCTACACCGGGGAGCTGTTTTTT. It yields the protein CASSPGTYTGELFF.